Below, 21 T cell receptor beta chains from the same sample are listed, as sequenced in a study of low-dose radiotherapy and immunotherapy resistance in tumors. First-strand cDNA relied on TRAV- and TRBV-specific primers spanning alpha and beta chains. Amplification, which lasted 20 PCR cycles, used a constant-region primer and V-primer adapter to amplify TCRs. MiXCR, applied by TCRdb to the reads, yields one record per CDR3 protein. The sample lists almost 45,000 distinct CDR3 sequences, 25% to 30% seen once, with roughly a tenth in the top ten. Documented time point: after trial treatment. Treatment given: LDRT plus nivolumab, ipilimumab, low-dose cyclophosphamide and aspirin (RACIN trial). The material was PBMCs, obtained after low-dose radiotherapy plus immunotherapy. The receptors come from a male donor with prostate cancer.

V is TRBV20-1 and J is TRBJ1-1, with 9 bases that match TRBD1. This CDR3 is 16 amino acids long. CDR1 is DFQATT and CDR2 is SNEGSKA in the germline V gene (reference sequence). V gave up 6 bases and J gave up 1 base; unmatched junction bases: 12. The CDR3 protein is CSAPDRDRAQNTEAFF. As DNA, the CDR3 is TGCAGTGCCCCGGACCGGGACAGGGCCCAGAACACTGAAGCTTTCTTT.

Comment on this clonotype: A far larger clone is a single base away, which makes a read error likely. The chain is built from TRBV5-1 and TRBJ2-7; TRBD1 agrees at 9 bases. V was clipped by 4 bases and J by 7 bases; unmatched bases: 12. Germline CDR1 SGHRS, CDR2 YFSETQ. This CDR3 is 15 amino acids long. The chain's CDR3 is CASSPRDRVYNEQYF. CDR3 DNA sequence: TGCGCCAGCAGCCCCCGGGACAGGGTCTACAATGAGCAGTACTTC.

The chain links TRBV29-1 to TRBJ2-7, with D tentatively TRBD1 or TRBD2 (5 bases each). Germline V lookup: CDR1 SQVTM, CDR2 ANQGSEA. This CDR3 has 12 residues. V dropped 7 bases and J dropped 0 bases, with 10 bases sitting between them. The CDR3 bases are TGCAGCGCCGAGGGGAGCTCCTACGAGCAGTACTTC. The encoded protein is CSAEGSSYEQYF.

A remark on this clonotype: A far larger clone is just one base off, so this is likely a read error. The rearrangement joins TRBV6-2 or TRBV6-3 to TRBJ2-7; TRBD2 might be the D (6 bases). In germline, CDR1 is MNHEY, CDR2 SVGEGT. The CDR3 consists of 13 residues. Trimming removed 6 bases from V and 7 bases from J, with 16 bases in between. The CDR3 DNA is TGTGCCAGCAGGCGGACTATGTACAATGAGCAGTACTTC. The encoded protein is CASRRTMYNEQYF.

This clonotype was observed at least ten times. The chain combines TRBV6-1 with TRBJ2-2, with D tentatively TRBD2 (6 bases). V was shortened by 0 bases and J by 4 bases, with 9 bases between the two germline ends. The germline CDR1 and CDR2 sequences are MNHNS and SASEGT. CDR3 length: 15 residues. In DNA, the CDR3 is TGTGCCAGCAGTGAAGCCGGAGGGTCCACCGGGGAGCTGTTTTTT. It is translated as CASSEAGGSTGELFF.

Ten or more counts support this clonotype. This chain links TRBV28 with TRBJ2-6; TRBD2 aligns across 15 bases. Germline values: CDR1 MDHEN, CDR2 SYDVKM. This CDR3 has 20 residues. V lost 8 bases to trimming and J lost 4 bases; unmatched junction nucleotides: 15. CDR3 coding DNA: TGTGCCAGCGGCAACTTGTCCGGGACTAGCGGGAGGTCAGGGGCCAACGTCCTGACTTTC. This codes for CASGNLSGTSGRSGANVLTF. Filled out from reference TRBV28 and TRBJ2-6, the complete variable domain reads DVKVTQSSRYLVKRTGEKVFLECVQDMDHENMFWYRQDPGLGLRLIYFSYDVKMKEKGDIPEGYSVSREKKERFSLILESASTNQTSMYLCASGNLSGTSGRSGANVLTFGAGSRLTVL.

CDR3 region: CASSSDTAGSYEQYF. CDR3 DNA sequence: TGTGCCAGCAGCTCAGACACTGCCGGATCCTACGAGCAGTACTTC. V gene TRBV5-6 combines with J gene TRBJ2-7; D ambiguous. Trimming took off 3 bases at V and 1 base at J, with 14 bases between the two ends. Germline V gene lookup returns CDR1 SGHDT and CDR2 YYEEEE. The CDR3 loop spans 15 amino acids.

This clonotype is judged medium-sized. The chain joins TRBV2 to TRBJ2-1; 11 nucleotides agree with TRBD1. CDR1 and CDR2 from the germline V gene are SNHLY and FYNNEI. This CDR3 is built from 15 residues. V gave up 8 bases and J gave up 7 bases; unmatched junction bases: 10. The chain's CDR3 is CASGQGASGGNEQFF. CDR3 DNA sequence: TGTGCCAGCGGACAGGGGGCTTCTGGCGGGAATGAGCAGTTCTTC.

This clonotype appeared many times. The V call is TRBV19, the J call TRBJ2-4; 10 bases map to TRBD2. The germline V gene encodes CDR1 LNHDA and CDR2 SQIVND (reference sequence). V gave up 0 bases and J gave up 0 bases; unmatched junction bases: 5. This CDR3 comprises 18 residues. For the CDR3, the DNA is TGTGCCAGTAGTATAGAAGCGGGGGGGTTCGGAGCCAAAAACATTCAGTACTTC. Amino acid sequence: CASSIEAGGFGAKNIQYF.

J is TRBJ2-3 and V is TRBV5-8; no firm D call. Trimming shortened V by 0 bases and J by 5 bases, and 16 bases separated the two germline ends. The V gene's germline CDR1 is SGHTS and CDR2 YDEGEE. This CDR3 has 16 amino acids. The CDR3 DNA is TGTGCCAGCAGCTTGGAGGTGTCCTACCAAGTAGATACGCAGTATTTT. Encoded protein: CASSLEVSYQVDTQYF.

Concerning this clonotype: This likely traces to a read error, being one base from a far larger clone. The rearrangement joins TRBV27 to TRBJ2-5, with D possibly TRBD2 on 6 matching bases. The J call may be in error: the DNA end matches TRBJ2-1 better. This CDR3 comprises 15 residues. Germline-derived CDR1 and CDR2 are MNHEY and SMNVEV (reference sequence). In nucleotides, the CDR3 is TGTGCCAACAGTCCTGGGGCTAGCGATCGCAATGAGCAGTTCTTC. Translation gives CANSPGASDRNEQFF.

Concerning this clonotype: With only one base between it and a far larger clone, this is likely a read error. The chain combines TRBV6-6 with TRBJ2-7; D gene ambiguous. The CDR3 runs 12 residues. The germline V gene encodes CDR1 MNHNY and CDR2 SVGAGI (reference sequence). Trimming shortened V by 10 bases and J by 0 bases, and 10 bases separated the two germline ends. Here the CDR3 DNA reads TGTGCCAACCGTCCTAGCTCCTACGAGCAGTACTTC. It codes for CANRPSSYEQYF.

This rearrangement joins TRBV5-1 to TRBJ2-2, with 10 positions matching TRBD2. Trimming took 4 bases from V and 2 from J; bases not matched to a gene: 11. CDR3 length: 18 residues. In germline, CDR1 is SGHRS, CDR2 YFSETQ. The CDR3 bases are TGCGCCAGCAGCCCGTATCCTAGCGGGGGCACAAACACCGGGGAGCTGTTTTTT. Translating it yields CASSPYPSGGTNTGELFF.

As for this clonotype: This likely reflects a read error, since a far larger clone is one base away. The chain carries TRBV27 and TRBJ2-1; 7 bases fit TRBD1. The CDR3 length is 13 residues. V shed 5 bases, J shed 12 bases, and the junction held 10 bases outside the gene matches. Germline values: CDR1 MNHEY, CDR2 SMNVEV (reference sequence). The CDR3, as DNA: TGTGCCAGCAGTCCCACAGGGGTGGGGACGCAGTTCTTC. Translation: CASSPTGVGTQFF.

Many counts were recorded for this clonotype. This sequence joins TRBV6-2 or TRBV6-3 and TRBJ2-3; 10 bases are a match to TRBD2. CDR1 is MNHEY and CDR2 is SVGEGT in the germline V gene. The CDR3 is made up of 16 amino acids. Trimming cost V 6 bases and J 4 bases; bases outside gene matches: 10. CDR3 loop: CASSVNSGRFPDTQYF. In nucleotides, the CDR3 is TGTGCCAGCAGCGTTAATAGCGGGAGGTTCCCAGATACGCAGTATTTT.

This clonotype was recorded many times. This chain links TRBV13 with TRBJ2-3, with 7 bases lining up with TRBD1. The V gene end was trimmed by 5 bases and the J gene end by 3 bases; junction bases not matched to a gene: 8. Germline V gives CDR1 PRHDT, CDR2 FYEKMQ (reference sequence). The CDR3 runs to 15 residues. In DNA, the CDR3 is TGTGCCAGCAGCCCCGACAGGGCCGGGACAGATACGCAGTATTTT. It specifies CASSPDRAGTDTQYF.

Many counts were recorded for this clonotype. V gene TRBV7-7 combines with J gene TRBJ2-1; TRBD2 matches 12 bases. The CDR3 contains 16 residues. CDR1 is SSHAT, CDR2 FNYEAQ, per germline (reference sequence). The J segment lost 7 bases and the V segment lost 5 bases, leaving 9 bases of the junction unmatched. The CDR3 DNA sequence: TGTGCCAGCAGCCCGACTAGCGGGAGAGGTGGGAATGAGCAGTTCTTC. Translation: CASSPTSGRGGNEQFF.

The chain uses TRBV15 and TRBJ2-4, with 11 bases fitting TRBD2. J gave up 4 bases and V 7 bases, and 12 bases lay outside the gene matches. Germline V gives CDR1 LNHNV, CDR2 YYDKDF (reference sequence). This CDR3 has 17 residues. The CDR3 bases are TGTGCCACCACACTAGCGGGAGTAATAGGTTGGAAAAACATTCAGTACTTC. It is translated as CATTLAGVIGWKNIQYF.

By share, this clonotype ranks as medium-sized. V is TRBV28 and J is TRBJ2-3; 8 nucleotides line up with TRBD2. The CDR3 runs 15 residues. Germline V gene data show CDR1 as MDHEN and CDR2 as SYDVKM. V lost 6 bases to trimming and J lost 1 base; unmatched junction nucleotides: 6. The CDR3 DNA reads TGTGCCAGCAGAAGCGGGAGTGCTGGCACAGATACGCAGTATTTT. Translating gives CASRSGSAGTDTQYF.

This clonotype has at least ten counts. The genes are TRBV6-1 and TRBJ2-1; 10 bases fit TRBD1. Germline V gene data show CDR1 as MNHNS and CDR2 as SASEGT. The CDR3 sequence is 13 residues long. V lost 8 bases, J lost 7 bases, and 5 bases stayed unmatched. CDR3 sequence (DNA): TGTGCCAGCCGGGACAGGGGTCGGAATGAGCAGTTCTTC. Protein sequence: CASRDRGRNEQFF.

There are many counts of this clonotype. J is TRBJ2-5 and V is TRBV6-6, with 7 nucleotides matching TRBD2. The CDR3 contains 13 residues. Germline V gives CDR1 MNHNY, CDR2 SVGAGI (reference sequence). Germline trimming cut 6 bases from V and 5 bases from J; bases unmatched to any gene: 6. CDR3 sequence: CASRPPGGETQYF. The CDR3 DNA is TGTGCCAGCAGGCCGCCCGGGGGGGAGACCCAGTACTTC.